The clone carrying this T cell receptor beta chain was detected many times. Its matching antigen is unknown. Samples came from axillary lymph nodes draining the breast cancer. TCRdb reprocessed the multiplex PCR reads with MiXCR, giving one entry per CDR3 protein. Altogether 150,000 to 250,000 distinct CDR3 sequences are present, approximately 30% being singletons, with the ten largest covering 4.3%. This record belongs to a study of breast tumors, draining lymph nodes, adjacent tissues. Study findings and constraints: Tumor TCR diversity was below lymph nodes but above nontumor tissue.

This sequence was found in a female donor with breast cancer. Some clones in this sample may be carry-over from other donors' samples. Material: axillary lymph node tissue.

CDR3 protein: CSAREGGTGETQYF. In nucleotides, the CDR3 is TGCAGTGCTAGAGAAGGTGGGACAGGGGAGACCCAGTACTTC. The chain uses TRBV20-1 and TRBJ2-5, with 9 positions matching TRBD1. V dropped 0 bases and J dropped 5; count of bases not matched to a gene: 4. The CDR3 has 14 residues. Germline loops: CDR1 DFQATT, CDR2 SNEGSKA (reference sequence).